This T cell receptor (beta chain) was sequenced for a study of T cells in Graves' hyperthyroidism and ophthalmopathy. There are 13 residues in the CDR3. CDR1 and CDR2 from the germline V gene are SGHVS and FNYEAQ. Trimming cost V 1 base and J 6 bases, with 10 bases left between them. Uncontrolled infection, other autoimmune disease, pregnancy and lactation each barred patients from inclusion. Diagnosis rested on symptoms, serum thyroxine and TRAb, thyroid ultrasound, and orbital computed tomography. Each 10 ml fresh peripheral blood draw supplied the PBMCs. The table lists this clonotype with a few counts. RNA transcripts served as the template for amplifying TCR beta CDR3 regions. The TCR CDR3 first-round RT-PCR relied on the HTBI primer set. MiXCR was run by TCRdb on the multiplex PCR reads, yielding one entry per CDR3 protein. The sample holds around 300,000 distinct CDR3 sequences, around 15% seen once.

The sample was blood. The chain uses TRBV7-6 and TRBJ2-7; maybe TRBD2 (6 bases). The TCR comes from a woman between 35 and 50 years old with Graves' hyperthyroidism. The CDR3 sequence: CASSLDETSEQYF. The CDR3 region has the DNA TGTGCCAGCAGCTTAGACGAGACTAGCGAGCAGTACTTC.